These 27 T cell receptor beta chains were all obtained from the same sample, sequenced in a study of blood T cell repertoires in COVID-19. Sequencing was performed with immunoSEQ multiplex PCR; in TCRdb, only in-frame clones are kept and a portion is missing. Of fewer than 150,000 clones in the sample, around 90% were seen once. Source material: peripheral blood. These receptors were obtained from an older woman with COVID-19, enrolled during active disease.

This sequence joins TRBV5-5 and TRBJ1-5; unclear D gene. Looked up from germline, CDR1 is SGHKS and CDR2 is YYEKEE (reference sequence). The CDR3 runs to 16 residues. Trimming removed 4 bases at V and 0 bases at J, with 14 bases between. The CDR3 sequence is CASSGSGDYSNQPQHF. As DNA, the CDR3 is TGTGCCAGCAGCGGATCGGGCGACTATAGCAATCAGCCCCAGCATTTT. Full variable domain (outside the CDR3, taken from reference TRBV5-5 and TRBJ1-5): DAGVTQSPTHLIKTRGQQVTLRCSPISGHKSVSWYQQVLGQGPQFIFQYYEKEERGRGNFPDRFSARQFPNYSSELNVNALLLGDSALYLCASSGSGDYSNQPQHFGDGTRLSIL.

The chain is built from TRBV18 and TRBJ2-7; 8 bases map to TRBD1. V gave up 5 bases and J gave up 7 bases; unmatched junction bases: 10. This CDR3 region has 14 residues. Germline V CDR1 and CDR2: KGHSH, LQKENI. The CDR3 nucleotides are TGTGCCAGCTCAGCCACAGGGGGGCAAGGGGAGCAGTACTTC. It specifies CASSATGGQGEQYF.

This chain joins TRBV27 and TRBJ2-3; D not certain. This CDR3 has 15 amino acids. Germline values: CDR1 MNHEY, CDR2 SMNVEV (reference sequence). V gave up 0 bases and J gave up 2 bases, with 9 bases separating them. In nucleotides, the CDR3 is TGTGCCAGCAGTTTATCTGGGCCGTACACAGATACGCAGTATTTT. As protein: CASSLSGPYTDTQYF.

V usage is TRBV25-1 and J usage is TRBJ2-7; D is uncertain. Trimming shortened V by 8 bases and J by 4 bases, and 6 bases separated the two germline ends. The CDR3 consists of 10 residues. Germline V gene data show CDR1 as MGHDK and CDR2 as SYGVNS. CDR3 region: CASLGYEQYF. Here the CDR3 DNA reads TGTGCCAGCCTCGGTTACGAGCAGTACTTC.

The chain employs TRBV27 and TRBJ2-3; unclear D gene. The CDR3 runs to 13 residues. Trimming left V 5 bases short and J 1 base short, with 7 bases between. Germline-derived CDR1 and CDR2 are MNHEY and SMNVEV (reference sequence). The CDR3, as DNA: TGTGCCAGCAGTCCTATCCGCACAGATACGCAGTATTTT. Its protein is CASSPIRTDTQYF.

This sequence joins TRBV19 and TRBJ1-2; D may be TRBD1 (6 bases). Trimming took off 0 bases at V and 8 bases at J, with 7 bases between the two ends. The CDR3 consists of 12 residues. Germline assignment: CDR1 LNHDA and CDR2 SQIVND (reference sequence). In nucleotides, the CDR3 is TGTGCCAGTAGTATAGAAGGGGGAGGCTACACCTTC. Translating it yields CASSIEGGGYTF.

This chain uses TRBV6-1 with TRBJ2-3, with D hard to call. From germline, CDR1 is MNHNS and CDR2 SASEGT. CDR3 length: 13 residues. Between the trimmed V and J ends, which lost 3 bases and 4 bases, there was a span of 8 bases. In nucleotides, the CDR3 is TGTGCCAGCAGTGATGCGGCCCCAGATACGCAGTATTTT. Protein sequence: CASSDAAPDTQYF.

This clone has only one observation. The J gene is TRBJ1-1, the V gene TRBV5-6; perhaps TRBD1 as D (6 bases). The CDR3 totals 11 residues. V shed 0 bases and J shed 10 bases, with 7 bases lying between them. CDR1 is SGHDT and CDR2 is YYEEEE in the germline V gene. The CDR3 sequence: CASSLGGRAFF. DNA of the CDR3: TGTGCCAGCAGCTTGGGGGGGCGAGCTTTCTTT.

The chain uses TRBV13 and TRBJ1-3; 7 bases are a match to TRBD1. In germline, CDR1 is PRHDT, CDR2 FYEKMQ (reference sequence). CDR3 length: 17 amino acids. After removal of 0 bases from V and 5 bases from J, the junction contained 10 bases not matched to a gene. CDR3 nucleotide sequence: TGTGCCAGCAGCTTAGGCCGTGGAGGGGGCTACAGAAACACCATATATTTT. Translated, it gives CASSLGRGGGYRNTIYF.

The chain has TRBV4-2 and TRBJ2-3; D perhaps matches TRBD1 (6 bases). The CDR3 covers 15 residues. Germline V gene sequence: CDR1 LGHNA, CDR2 YNFKEQ. Trimming took off 1 base at V and 2 bases at J, with 10 bases between the two ends. In DNA form, the CDR3 reads TGTGCCAGCAGCCAAGGGGCAGGGGTCACAGATACGCAGTATTTT. It encodes CASSQGAGVTDTQYF.

The chain combines TRBV30 with TRBJ1-1; 9 bases map to TRBD1. The CDR3 totals 14 residues. Trimming at V came to 0 bases and at J to 3 bases, leaving 2 bases not matched to a gene. Germline V gene data show CDR1 as GTSNPN and CDR2 as SVGIG (reference sequence). Here the CDR3 DNA reads TGTGCCTGGAGTGTTACAGGGGGCTACACTGAAGCTTTCTTT. Residues: CAWSVTGGYTEAFF.

J is TRBJ2-7 and V is TRBV5-6, with TRBD1 matching over 7 bases. The CDR3 contains 14 residues. From germline, CDR1 is SGHDT and CDR2 YYEEEE. The J segment lost 4 bases and the V segment lost 2 bases, leaving 6 bases of the junction unmatched. This CDR3 is CASSLETGTYEQYF. The CDR3 DNA follows: TGTGCCAGCAGCTTAGAGACAGGGACGTACGAGCAGTACTTC.

This clone occurred once. This chain links TRBV4-2 with TRBJ1-6, with D possibly matching TRBD1 (5 bases). V lost 4 bases to trimming and J lost 4 bases, with 14 bases between them. The V gene's germline CDR1 is LGHNA and CDR2 YNFKEQ. The CDR3 loop spans 16 amino acids. The CDR3 coding sequence is TGTGCCAGCAGCCGTACGGGACTAACTTATAATTCACCCCTCCACTTT. It is translated as CASSRTGLTYNSPLHF.

V and J are TRBV12-3 or TRBV12-4 and TRBJ1-2; 8 bases match TRBD1. Unmatched junction bases numbered 7, after V lost 6 bases and J lost 7 bases. This CDR3 region has 13 residues. The DNA for the CDR3 is TGTGCCAGCAGCCTGGGACAGGCGGGTGGCTACACCTTC. Translating it yields CASSLGQAGGYTF.

The chain is built from TRBV9 and TRBJ2-3, with 9 bases lining up with TRBD2. V trimming: 4 bases; J trimming: 1 base; junction bases outside the gene matches: 13. The CDR3 contains 18 residues. Germline V gene data show CDR1 as SGDLS and CDR2 as YYNGEE. CDR3 sequence reads: CASSLGLFAGGRTDTQYF. In DNA form, the CDR3 reads TGTGCCAGCAGCCTAGGGTTATTTGCGGGGGGGCGCACAGATACGCAGTATTTT.

This sequence joins TRBV2 and TRBJ2-7; 10 bases line up with TRBD1. Germline CDR1 reads SNHLY; CDR2 reads FYNNEI. This CDR3 has 15 residues. The J segment lost 0 bases and the V segment lost 7 bases, leaving 6 bases of the junction unmatched. The CDR3 sequence: CASTGDRGTSYEQYF. The CDR3, as DNA: TGTGCCAGCACTGGGGACAGGGGCACCTCCTACGAGCAGTACTTC.

For this clone: This CDR3 is also generated by other DNA sequences in the sample. V and J are TRBV12-5 and TRBJ1-5, with 9 bases lining up with TRBD1. With 6 bases clipped from V and 4 bases from J, the junction kept 4 bases outside the gene matches. In germline, CDR1 is LGHNT, CDR2 FRNRAP. CDR3 length equals 14 residues. The CDR3 DNA reads as TGTGCTAGTGGCCTCGGGACAGGGAATCAGCCCCAGCATTTT. Translating it yields CASGLGTGNQPQHF.

The count of this clone is one. The gene calls are TRBV6-6 and TRBJ1-3; 7 nucleotides align to TRBD1. The CDR3 has 15 residues. The V gene's germline CDR1 is MNHNY and CDR2 SVGAGI (reference sequence). J gave up 3 bases and V 6 bases, and 8 bases lay outside the gene matches. The CDR3 bases are TGTGCCAGCAGGCCCGGACAGGTCTTTGGAAACACCATATATTTT. Translated, it gives CASRPGQVFGNTIYF.

J is TRBJ1-1 and V is TRBV5-6, with 8 bases identical to TRBD1. Germline CDR1 SGHDT, CDR2 YYEEEE. This CDR3 spans 14 amino acids. Losses at the gene ends were 2 bases for V and 3 bases for J; bases not matched to a gene: 3. CDR3 coding DNA: TGTGCCAGCAGCTTAGACAGGGGACACACTGAAGCTTTCTTT. Encoded protein: CASSLDRGHTEAFF. The full variable domain, with the rest looked up from reference TRBV5-6 and TRBJ1-1, is DAGVTQSPTHLIKTRGQQVTLRCSPKSGHDTVSWYQQALGQGPQFIFQYYEEEERQRGNFPDRFSGHQFPNYSSELNVNALLLGDSALYLCASSLDRGHTEAFFGQGTRLTVV.

In nucleotides, the CDR3 is TGTGCCAGCAGCCTACTCACCCGGGCGGGCGGGGAGCTGTTTTTT. Its protein product is CASSLLTRAGGELFF. The chain carries TRBV27 and TRBJ2-2, with D tentatively TRBD2 (5 bases). The CDR3 contains 15 residues. Trimming shortened V by 6 bases and J by 7 bases, and 18 bases separated the two germline ends. Germline lookup yields CDR1 MNHEY and CDR2 SMNVEV (reference sequence).

The J gene is TRBJ2-7, the V gene TRBV19, with D perhaps TRBD1 (6 bases). V dropped 5 bases and J dropped 2 bases, with 13 bases sitting between them. The CDR3 sequence is 14 residues long. Germline loops: CDR1 LNHDA, CDR2 SQIVND (reference sequence). CDR3 sequence reads: CASSATNRAYEQYF. The CDR3 DNA follows: TGTGCCAGTAGTGCTACCAACAGGGCCTACGAGCAGTACTTC. The whole variable domain, filled in from reference TRBV19 and TRBJ2-7, reads DGGITQSPKYLFRKEGQNVTLSCEQNLNHDAMYWYRQDPGQGLRLIYYSQIVNDFQKGDIAEGYSVSREKKESFPLTVTSAQKNPTAFYLCASSATNRAYEQYFGPGTRLTVT.

This clone was detected once. This chain links TRBV2 with TRBJ1-3; no reliable D call. Germline V gene sequence: CDR1 SNHLY, CDR2 FYNNEI. The CDR3 runs 13 residues. V lost 9 bases and J lost 0, with 9 bases in between. The chain's CDR3 is CASSLYSGNTIYF. CDR3 sequence (DNA): TGTGCCAGTTCGTTGTACTCTGGAAACACCATATATTTT. Together with reference TRBV2 and TRBJ1-3, the CDR3 gives the full variable domain: EPEVTQTPSHQVTQMGQEVILRCVPISNHLYFYWYRQILGQKVEFLVSFYNNEISEKSEIFDDQFSVERPDGSNFTLKIRSTKLEDSAMYFCASSLYSGNTIYFGEGSWLTVV.

The V and J genes are TRBV9 and TRBJ2-5, with 8 bases that match TRBD2. Germline loops: CDR1 SGDLS, CDR2 YYNGEE. With V trimmed by 0 bases and J by 2 bases, 12 bases remained unmatched. This CDR3 has 18 amino acids. Here the CDR3 DNA reads TGTGCCAGCAGCGTAGGGACATTGGCGGGGGGCGAGCAAGAGACCCAGTACTTC. Translating it yields CASSVGTLAGGEQETQYF.

V and J are TRBV7-2 and TRBJ1-6; maybe TRBD1 (5 bases). V was shortened by 5 bases and J by 8 bases, with 10 bases between the two germline ends. The CDR3 contains 13 residues. CDR1 and CDR2 (germline): SGHTA, FQGNSA. In DNA form, the CDR3 reads TGTGCCAGCAGCAGGACAAGCGATTCACCCCTCCACTTT. This encodes CASSRTSDSPLHF.

The chain uses TRBV7-6 and TRBJ1-6; no firm D call. This CDR3 is 16 amino acids long. The V end was cut by 5 bases, the J end by 0 bases, with 11 bases between. CDR1 is SGHVS and CDR2 is FNYEAQ in the germline V gene. The CDR3 here is CASSQTRSSYNSPLHF. The DNA of the CDR3 is TGTGCCAGCAGCCAAACCCGGAGCTCCTATAATTCACCCCTCCACTTT.

The CDR3 sequence is CASSIDAGTLEDTQYF. In DNA, the CDR3 is TGTGCCAGTAGTATAGATGCGGGGACTTTGGAAGATACGCAGTATTTT. The rearrangement joins TRBV19 to TRBJ2-3, with D possibly being TRBD2 (6 bases). Trimming left V 0 bases short and J 5 bases short, with 15 bases between. Germline V lookup: CDR1 LNHDA, CDR2 SQIVND (reference sequence). The CDR3 is 16 residues long.

The chain is built from TRBV7-9 and TRBJ1-4; TRBD1 aligns across 8 bases. The trim removed 0 bases at V and 4 bases at J, leaving 4 bases unmatched. The V gene's germline CDR1 is SEHNR and CDR2 FQNEAQ (reference sequence). CDR3 length: 16 amino acids. CDR3 nucleotide sequence: TGTGCCAGCAGCTTAGCTGTCGGACAGGGTAATGAAAAACTGTTTTTT. Translating gives CASSLAVGQGNEKLFF.